The entry below describes one TCR beta chain. This entry is derived from a study of blood T cell repertoires in COVID-19. Repertoires were generated with immunoSEQ multiplex PCR, while TCRdb's copy carries only in-frame clones and drops some. The repertoire holds about 40,000 clones, over 75% seen once, with around 10% in the top ten. The CDR3 contains 19 residues. Germline-derived CDR1 and CDR2 are SGHRS and YFSETQ. With V trimmed by 1 base and J by 3 bases, 16 bases remained unmatched. The rearrangement links TRBV5-1 to TRBJ2-3, with 8 bases aligning to TRBD2. Sequencing was done on a sample of peripheral blood. The source of this sequence is a woman between 65 and 79 years old with acute or convalescent COVID-19. CDR3 amino acids: CASSLRPSGPLWATDTQYF. CDR3 nucleotides: TGCGCCAGCAGCTTGCGTCCTAGCGGGCCCCTTTGGGCGACAGATACGCAGTATTTT.